The 25 T cell receptor beta chains reported below all come from one sample, sequenced in a study of spatial heterogeneity in lung cancer. TCRdb re-derived calls from the 5' RACE reads in MiXCR, one entry per CDR3 protein. The sample yields 23,000 or so distinct CDR3 sequences, roughly 4.8% seen once. As for time point: sample taken at primary tumor resection. Frozen PBMC, nontumor lung or tumor provided whole RNA, which was sequenced unsorted. The material sequenced was PBMCs, taken at surgery. These receptors were obtained from a male donor with early-stage non-small cell lung cancer.

This clonotype has ten or more counts. The chain has TRBV5-4 and TRBJ2-5, with D tentatively TRBD1 or TRBD2 (6 bases each). Germline lookup yields CDR1 SGHNT and CDR2 YYREEE (reference sequence). Trimming took off 0 bases at V and 1 base at J, with 13 bases between the two ends. This CDR3 comprises 16 residues. The CDR3 DNA reads as TGTGCCAGCAGCTTGGCCGGGGGCGGCCCCCAAGAGACCCAGTACTTC. This codes for CASSLAGGGPQETQYF.

This clonotype was found many times. The chain carries TRBV27 and TRBJ2-3; perhaps TRBD2 as D (5 bases). Germline V gives CDR1 MNHEY, CDR2 SMNVEV (reference sequence). V gave up 4 bases and J gave up 4 bases, with 15 bases separating them. CDR3 length: 15 residues. CDR3 in DNA: TGTGCCAGCAGTTCCCGGACTCGGACGGCAGATACGCAGTATTTT. Amino acid sequence: CASSSRTRTADTQYF.

The sample holds many counts of this clonotype. V usage is TRBV7-9 and J usage is TRBJ1-3; D uncertain. The CDR3 runs to 13 residues. With 1 base removed from V and 2 bases from J, the gap between germline ends came to 3 bases. In germline, CDR1 is SEHNR, CDR2 FQNEAQ (reference sequence). Written as DNA, the CDR3 is TGTGCCAGCAGCTTAGATACTGGAAACACCATATATTTT. Amino acid sequence: CASSLDTGNTIYF.

This clonotype was seen repeatedly, ten times or more. This sequence joins TRBV14 and TRBJ2-6, with unresolved D. CDR3 size: 14 residues. Trimming took off 5 bases at V and 2 bases at J, with 7 bases between the two ends. Looked up from germline, CDR1 is SGHDN and CDR2 is FVKESK. Written as DNA, the CDR3 is TGTGCCAGCAGCGACGGAACTGGGGCCAACGTCCTGACTTTC. Protein sequence: CASSDGTGANVLTF.

At least ten counts were recorded for this clonotype. The J gene is TRBJ2-7, the V gene TRBV12-3 or TRBV12-4; 7 bases are a match to TRBD1. The CDR3 totals 12 residues. The junction had 3 bases not matched to a gene; V was cut back by 5 bases and J by 5 bases. The CDR3 DNA reads as TGTGCCAGCAGTCCACAGGGGAACGAGCAGTACTTC. It translates to CASSPQGNEQYF.

This clonotype was recorded many times. J is TRBJ2-7 and V is TRBV2; perhaps TRBD2 as D (6 bases). Looked up from germline, CDR1 is SNHLY and CDR2 is FYNNEI. CDR3 length: 11 amino acids. Trimming took off 6 bases at V and 6 bases at J, with 9 bases between the two ends. In DNA, the CDR3 is TGTGCCAGCAGGGAGGGCCGCGAGCAGTACTTC. Amino acid sequence: CASREGREQYF.

This clonotype is categorized as medium-sized. The chain is built from TRBV29-1 and TRBJ2-3; possibly TRBD2 for D (6 bases). Per the germline V gene, CDR1 is SQVTM and CDR2 is ANQGSEA. The ends were cut back, 4 bases at V and 2 bases at J, with 13 bases in the middle. CDR3 size: 14 residues. The CDR3 coding sequence is TGCAGCGTTGCCAGGAGCGGGTACACAGATACGCAGTATTTT. Amino acids: CSVARSGYTDTQYF.

This clonotype was detected many times. The chain joins TRBV18 to TRBJ1-5, with unresolved D. V was shortened by 4 bases and J by 2 bases, with 9 bases between the two germline ends. This CDR3 comprises 14 residues. Germline V gene data show CDR1 as KGHSH and CDR2 as LQKENI. The chain's CDR3 is CASSRPGGNQPQHF. The CDR3 nucleotides read TGTGCCAGCTCACGGCCAGGTGGCAATCAGCCCCAGCATTTT.

In its sample, this clonotype was seen many times. This chain connects TRBV11-2 to TRBJ1-2; no definite D call. The V end lost 2 bases, the J end lost 3 bases, and 13 bases lay between the germline ends. Germline loops: CDR1 SGHAT, CDR2 FQNNGV. The CDR3 has 15 residues. Written as DNA, the CDR3 is TGTGCCAGCAGCTTAATAACCCCTGGGGACTATGGCTACACCTTC. Amino acids: CASSLITPGDYGYTF.

The sample holds many counts of this clonotype. The V and J genes are TRBV7-6 and TRBJ1-5; weak D call: TRBD1 (6 bases). The CDR3 has 15 residues. The V end lost 2 bases, the J end lost 3 bases, and 11 bases lay between the germline ends. Germline CDR1 is SGHVS and CDR2 is FNYEAQ. The CDR3 sequence: CASSLQSGANQPQHF. DNA of the CDR3: TGTGCCAGCAGCTTACAGTCAGGGGCCAATCAGCCCCAGCATTTT.

This clonotype was recorded many times. This chain joins TRBV3-1 and TRBJ2-1, with a weak D call TRBD2 (6 bases). Trimming removed 0 bases at V and 5 bases at J, with 11 bases between. Germline CDR1 LGHDT, CDR2 YNNKEL (reference sequence). The CDR3 has 15 amino acids. The CDR3 sequence: CASSQEGTPNNEQFF. In nucleotides, the CDR3 is TGTGCCAGCAGCCAAGAAGGGACTCCTAACAATGAGCAGTTCTTC.

This clonotype was counted ten times or more. This chain connects TRBV5-6 to TRBJ2-3; 8 bases are a match to TRBD2. The CDR3 has 16 amino acids. V lost 4 bases and J lost 2; bases outside the gene matches: 9. The germline V gene encodes CDR1 SGHDT and CDR2 YYEEEE. The CDR3 loop reads CASSLGSGGLTDTQYF. CDR3 DNA sequence: TGTGCCAGCAGCCTGGGAAGCGGGGGCCTCACAGATACGCAGTATTTT.

This clonotype showed up just a few times. V and J are TRBV18 and TRBJ2-7; TRBD2 agrees at 10 bases. V shed 2 bases and J 5 bases; nucleotides not matched to a gene: 3. Germline V gene lookup returns CDR1 KGHSH and CDR2 LQKENI. This CDR3 contains 14 residues. The CDR3 here is CASSPRSGRDEQYF. The DNA of the CDR3 is TGTGCCAGCTCACCAAGAAGCGGGAGGGACGAGCAGTACTTC.

This clonotype was seen repeatedly, ten times or more. The gene calls are TRBV5-6 and TRBJ2-4; possibly TRBD1 for D (5 bases). Trimming stripped 0 bases from V and 6 bases from J, with 7 bases between. CDR1 and CDR2 from the germline V gene are SGHDT and YYEEEE. The length of the CDR3 is 13 residues. The CDR3 sequence is CASSLAGLNIQYF. The CDR3 nucleotides are TGTGCCAGCAGCTTGGCAGGGTTAAACATTCAGTACTTC.

Within the sample, this clonotype is medium-sized. This rearrangement joins TRBV12-3 or TRBV12-4 to TRBJ1-2, with 7 bases matching TRBD1. The CDR3 has 12 residues. Trimming cost V 6 bases and J 5 bases; bases outside gene matches: 3. CDR3 protein: CASSEGAYGYTF. DNA for the CDR3: TGTGCCAGCAGCGAGGGGGCTTATGGCTACACCTTC.

This clonotype was seen at least ten times. The chain is built from TRBV5-1 and TRBJ2-1; 15 bases are a match to TRBD2. V dropped 0 bases and J dropped 5; count of bases not matched to a gene: 6. The CDR3 spans 18 residues. In germline, CDR1 is SGHRS, CDR2 YFSETQ. The DNA of the CDR3 is TGCGCCAGCAGCTTGGGTCCAGGACTAGCGGGAGGGAACAATGAGCAGTTCTTC. It encodes CASSLGPGLAGGNNEQFF.

This clonotype appeared many times. The chain couples TRBV25-1 to TRBJ2-5; possible D gene TRBD2, 6 bases. V was clipped by 6 bases and J by 5 bases, with 16 bases between them. CDR3 length: 14 residues. CDR1 is MGHDK and CDR2 is SYGVNS in the germline V gene. Written as DNA, the CDR3 is TGTGCCAGCAGCCTCTTTCGGGAGAGGGAGACCCAGTACTTC. The encoded protein is CASSLFRERETQYF.

This clonotype was observed many times. The chain carries TRBV28 and TRBJ2-2, with D uncertain. CDR1 is MDHEN, CDR2 SYDVKM, per germline. The CDR3 sequence is 16 residues long. V shed 5 bases and J shed 2 bases, with 15 bases lying between them. The DNA for the CDR3 is TGTGCCAGCAGTCGATACAGAGGAAGAAACACCGGGGAGCTGTTTTTT. The encoded protein is CASSRYRGRNTGELFF.

This clonotype showed up many times. The rearrangement uses TRBV20-1 and TRBJ1-2, with D possibly being TRBD1 (5 bases). CDR1 is DFQATT and CDR2 is SNEGSKA in the germline V gene (reference sequence). V shed 2 bases and J shed 7 bases, with 14 bases lying between them. The CDR3 loop spans 13 amino acids. CDR3 nucleotide sequence: TGCAGTGCTAGATCTAGGACGGGGGTTGGCTACACCTTC. Translation: CSARSRTGVGYTF.

This clonotype was seen many times. The genes are TRBV29-1 and TRBJ2-3; the D is unclear. CDR1 and CDR2 (germline): SQVTM, ANQGSEA. CDR3 size: 14 residues. V gave up 7 bases and J gave up 0 bases, with 14 bases separating them. The DNA of the CDR3 is TGCAGCGCCTCGGACGCATCTAGCACAGATACGCAGTATTTT. Protein sequence: CSASDASSTDTQYF.

In its sample, this clonotype was seen many times. The chain couples TRBV28 to TRBJ2-7; perhaps TRBD1 as D (7 bases). There are 13 residues in the CDR3. Germline V gene sequence: CDR1 MDHEN, CDR2 SYDVKM. V lost 8 bases, J lost 2 bases, and 13 bases lay in between. This chain's CDR3 is CASGGTAPYEQYF. CDR3 DNA: TGTGCCAGCGGGGGGACAGCGCCCTACGAGCAGTACTTC.

In its sample, this clonotype was seen many times. The chain carries TRBV12-3 or TRBV12-4 and TRBJ2-3; D not resolved. V lost 3 bases and J 4 bases, leaving 5 bases between the germline ends. This CDR3 contains 12 residues. CDR3 sequence reads: CASSFSSDTQYF. The DNA for the CDR3 is TGTGCCAGCAGTTTTTCATCAGATACGCAGTATTTT.

This clonotype turned up a few times. This chain links TRBV7-2 with TRBJ2-1, with TRBD1 matching 9 bases. The CDR3 sequence is 15 residues long. Per germline, CDR1 SGHTA and CDR2 FQGNSA. Losses at the gene ends were 4 bases for V and 7 bases for J; bases not matched to a gene: 8. CDR3 region: CASSSSGTGRNEQFF. The CDR3 bases are TGTGCCAGCAGCTCCTCCGGGACAGGGCGTAATGAGCAGTTCTTC.

This clonotype occurred many times. The V gene is TRBV2, the J gene TRBJ2-4; the match to TRBD1 covers 8 bases. J gave up 6 bases and V 6 bases, and 19 bases lay outside the gene matches. This CDR3 is built from 18 residues. Germline loops: CDR1 SNHLY, CDR2 FYNNEI. The CDR3 here is CASSSRTGRTSDTNIQYF. CDR3 bases: TGTGCCAGCAGCTCTCGGACAGGGAGGACAAGCGACACAAACATTCAGTACTTC.

This clonotype was found many times. The chain carries TRBV2 and TRBJ1-6; D not resolved. Germline CDR1 SNHLY, CDR2 FYNNEI. This CDR3 spans 15 amino acids. V was trimmed by 7 bases and J by 6 bases, leaving 16 bases between them. CDR3 sequence reads: CASKVVVGSNSPLHF. The DNA for the CDR3 is TGTGCCAGCAAGGTCGTTGTGGGGTCTAATTCACCCCTCCACTTT.